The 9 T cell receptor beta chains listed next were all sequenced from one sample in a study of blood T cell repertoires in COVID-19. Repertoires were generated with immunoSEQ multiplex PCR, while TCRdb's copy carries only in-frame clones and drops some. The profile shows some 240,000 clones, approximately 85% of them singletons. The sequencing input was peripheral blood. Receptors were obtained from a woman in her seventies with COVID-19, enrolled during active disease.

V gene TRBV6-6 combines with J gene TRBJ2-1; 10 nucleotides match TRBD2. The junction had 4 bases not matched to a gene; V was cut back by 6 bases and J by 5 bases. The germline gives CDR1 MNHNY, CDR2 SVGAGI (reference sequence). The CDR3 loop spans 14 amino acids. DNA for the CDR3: TGTGCCAGCAGGAGGAGCGGGGGGGACAATGAGCAGTTCTTC. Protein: CASRRSGGDNEQFF.

The CDR3 sequence is CAWSVLGGTGRETQYF. The CDR3 region has the DNA TGTGCCTGGAGTGTCCTCGGGGGGACGGGGCGAGAGACCCAGTACTTC. V is TRBV30 and J is TRBJ2-5; 7 nucleotides align to TRBD2. The V gene end was trimmed by 0 bases and the J gene end by 4 bases; junction bases not matched to a gene: 11. The CDR3 has 16 amino acids. CDR1 is GTSNPN, CDR2 SVGIG, per germline (reference sequence).

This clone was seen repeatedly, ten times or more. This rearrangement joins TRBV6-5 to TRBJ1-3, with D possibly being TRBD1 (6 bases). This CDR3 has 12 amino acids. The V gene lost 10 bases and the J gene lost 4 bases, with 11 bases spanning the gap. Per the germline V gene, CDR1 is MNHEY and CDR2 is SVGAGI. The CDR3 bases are TGTGCCACCACAGGGTCCGGAAACACCATATATTTT. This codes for CATTGSGNTIYF.

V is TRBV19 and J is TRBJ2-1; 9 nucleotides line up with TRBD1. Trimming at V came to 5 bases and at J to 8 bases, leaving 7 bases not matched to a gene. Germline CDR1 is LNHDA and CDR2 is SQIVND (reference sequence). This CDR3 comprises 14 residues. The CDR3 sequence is CASSPTGGGDEQFF. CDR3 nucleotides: TGTGCCAGTAGTCCAACAGGGGGCGGTGATGAGCAGTTCTTC.

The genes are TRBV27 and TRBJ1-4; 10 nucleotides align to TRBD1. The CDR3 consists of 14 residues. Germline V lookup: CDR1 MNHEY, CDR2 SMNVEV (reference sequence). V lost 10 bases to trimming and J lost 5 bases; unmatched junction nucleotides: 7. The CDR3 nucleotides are TGTGCCAACAGACCGGGACAGGGGAATGAAAAACTGTTTTTT. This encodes CANRPGQGNEKLFF.

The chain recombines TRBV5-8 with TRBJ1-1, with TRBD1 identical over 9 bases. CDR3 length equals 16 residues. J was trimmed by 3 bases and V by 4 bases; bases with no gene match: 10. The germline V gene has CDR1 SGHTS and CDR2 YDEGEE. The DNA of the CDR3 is TGTGCCAGCAGCACCTACAGGGGGCGCCCCGACACTGAAGCTTTCTTT. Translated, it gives CASSTYRGRPDTEAFF.

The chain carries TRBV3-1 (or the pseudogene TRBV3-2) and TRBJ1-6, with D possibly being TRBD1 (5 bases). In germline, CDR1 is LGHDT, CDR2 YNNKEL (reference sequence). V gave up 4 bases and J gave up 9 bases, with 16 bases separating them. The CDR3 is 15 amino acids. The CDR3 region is CASSPRQLIGSPLHF. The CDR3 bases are TGTGCCAGCAGCCCGAGACAGCTGATTGGTTCACCCCTCCACTTT.

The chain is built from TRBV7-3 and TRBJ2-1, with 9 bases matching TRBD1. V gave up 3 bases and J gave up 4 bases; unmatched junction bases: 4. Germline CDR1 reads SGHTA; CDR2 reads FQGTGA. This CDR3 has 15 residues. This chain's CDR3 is CASSFDRGRYNEQFF. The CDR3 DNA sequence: TGTGCCAGCAGCTTCGACAGGGGGAGGTACAATGAGCAGTTCTTC.

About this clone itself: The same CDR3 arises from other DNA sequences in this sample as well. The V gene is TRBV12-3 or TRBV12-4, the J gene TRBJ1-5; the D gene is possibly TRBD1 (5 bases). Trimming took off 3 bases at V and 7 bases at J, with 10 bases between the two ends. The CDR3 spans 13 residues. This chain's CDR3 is CASSLGRVQPQHF. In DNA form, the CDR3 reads TGTGCCAGCAGTTTGGGCAGGGTCCAGCCCCAGCATTTT.